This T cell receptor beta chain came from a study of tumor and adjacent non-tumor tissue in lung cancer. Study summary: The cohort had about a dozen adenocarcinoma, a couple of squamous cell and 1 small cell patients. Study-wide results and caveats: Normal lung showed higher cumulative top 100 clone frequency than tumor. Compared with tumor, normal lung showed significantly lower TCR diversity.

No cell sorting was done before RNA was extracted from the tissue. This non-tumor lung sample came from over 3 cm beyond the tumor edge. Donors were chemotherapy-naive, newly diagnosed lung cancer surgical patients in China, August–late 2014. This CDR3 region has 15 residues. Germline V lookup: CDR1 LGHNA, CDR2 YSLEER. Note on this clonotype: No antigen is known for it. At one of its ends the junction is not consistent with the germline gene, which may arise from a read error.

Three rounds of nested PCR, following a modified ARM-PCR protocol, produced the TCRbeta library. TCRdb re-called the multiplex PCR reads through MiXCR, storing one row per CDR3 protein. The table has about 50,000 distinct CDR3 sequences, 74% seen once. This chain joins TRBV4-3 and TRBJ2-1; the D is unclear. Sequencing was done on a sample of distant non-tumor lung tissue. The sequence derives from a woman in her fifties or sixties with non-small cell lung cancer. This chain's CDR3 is CASSPRLSSYNEKFF. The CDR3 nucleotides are TGCGCCAGCAGCCCTCGACTGAGCTCCTACAATGAGAAGTTCTTC.